This is a list of T cell receptor beta chains from one sample in a study of blood T cell repertoires in COVID-19. TCRdb keeps only in-frame clones here, not all; method: immunoSEQ multiplex PCR. The repertoire has under 250,000 clones, more than 80% of them found once; the top ten carry about 1.7%. Input material: PBMCs or T cells enriched from blood (not recorded which). The receptors were sampled from a man aged 55 to 69 who had recovered from COVID-19. Both conserved end residues are part of each CDR3. D genes are given only for firm matches. Part of the rows lack a size; the others show once, few, many or a class for expanded clones.

J	D	size	V	DNA	CDR3
TRBJ2-7	.	.	TRBV7-2	TGTGCCAGCAGCTTAGCGCATCGGTCCTACGAGCAGTACTTC	CASSLAHRSYEQYF
TRBJ1-2	TRBD1	.	TRBV6-5	TGTGCCAGCAGACCAACAGGGGGCAATGGCTACACCTTC	CASRPTGGNGYTF
TRBJ1-2	.	.	TRBV29-1	TGCAGCGACGTGGACACGGCCTTCTATGGCTACACCTTC	CSDVDTAFYGYTF
TRBJ1-2	.	.	TRBV3-1/TRBV3-2	TGTGCCAGCAGCGCCGACAGCCCCTATGGCTACACCTTC	CASSADSPYGYTF
TRBJ2-6	.	.	TRBV18	TGTGCCAGCTCACCCCTCGGGACAAACTCTGGGGCCAACGTCCTGACTTTC	CASSPLGTNSGANVLTF
TRBJ1-2	TRBD1	.	TRBV6-5	TGTGCCAGCAGTTACCCGGGACAGAATGGCTACACCTTC	CASSYPGQNGYTF
TRBJ2-7	.	once	TRBV11-2	TGTGCCAGCAGCTTTCAGCCGGCAGCGTCCTACGAGCAGTACTTC	CASSFQPAASYEQYF
TRBJ2-2	TRBD1	.	TRBV4-1	TGCGCCAGCAGCCAAGCTGACAGGGACACCGGGGAGCTGTTTTTT	CASSQADRDTGELFF
TRBJ1-2	TRBD1	once	TRBV11-1	TGTGCCAGCAGCGCGCGGACAGGGGGCAATGGCTACACCTTC	CASSARTGGNGYTF
TRBJ1-1	TRBD1	.	TRBV5-1	TGCGCCAGCAGCTCGCAGGGGGTGACGAACACTGAAGCTTTCTTT	CASSSQGVTNTEAFF
TRBJ1-1	TRBD1	.	TRBV6-5	TGTGCCAGCAGGCCAGGGGGCTTCTACACTGAAGCTTTCTTT	CASRPGGFYTEAFF
TRBJ2-5	TRBD2	few	TRBV4-2	TGTGCCAGCAGCCGGGGTCAAGCGGGGGCGTCTCAAGAGACCCAGTACTTC	CASSRGQAGASQETQYF
TRBJ1-1	.	once	TRBV2	TGTGCCAGCACCCAACCCGGGGAGAACACTGAAGCTTTCTTT	CASTQPGENTEAFF
TRBJ1-2	.	.	TRBV2	TGTGCCAGCAGTGAAGCCTCGGTAGGGGGTAGAGTTAACTATGGCTACACCTTC	CASSEASVGGRVNYGYTF
TRBJ2-7	TRBD1	.	TRBV6-2/TRBV6-3	TGTGCCAGCAGTTATCCCCTTGCCAGGGGGCATCCCGAGCAGTACTTC	CASSYPLARGHPEQYF
TRBJ1-1	.	.	TRBV18	TGTGCCAGCTCACTCGCTATAAACACTGAAGCTTTCTTT	CASSLAINTEAFF
TRBJ2-2	.	.	TRBV7-9	TGTGCCAGCAGCTTACCAGGGAATGACGGGGAGCTGTTTTTT	CASSLPGNDGELFF
TRBJ1-4	TRBD1	.	TRBV7-6	TGTGCCAGCAGCTTAGTAAGCGGACAGGGGGGACATGAAAAACTGTTTTTT	CASSLVSGQGGHEKLFF
TRBJ2-2	TRBD2	few	TRBV11-3	TGTGCCAGCAGCTTAGATACCGGGACTACATCCACCGGGGAGCTGTTTTTT	CASSLDTGTTSTGELFF
TRBJ1-5	TRBD1	.	TRBV6-1	TGTGCCAGCAGTGAAAACAGGGGGTACGCTCAGCCCCAGCATTTT	CASSENRGYAQPQHF
TRBJ2-7	.	.	TRBV7-9	TGTGCCAGCAGCTTCACCCCGGGCGAGCAGTACTTC	CASSFTPGEQYF
TRBJ1-2	TRBD1	once	TRBV27	TGTGCCAGCAGTTCGGGACAGGGGCAAGGCTACACCTTC	CASSSGQGQGYTF
TRBJ2-3	TRBD2	.	TRBV2	TGTGCCAGCAGAAGCGGACTAGCGGGCACAGATACGCAGTATTTT	CASRSGLAGTDTQYF
TRBJ2-5	.	.	TRBV6-6	TGTGCCAGCAGTTACTCGCAGGCCCAAGAGACCCAGTACTTC	CASSYSQAQETQYF
TRBJ2-2	.	.	TRBV5-6	TGTGCCAGCAGCTTGTACGCCAGGAACACCGGGGAGCTGTTTTTT	CASSLYARNTGELFF
TRBJ2-4	.	.	TRBV5-1	TGCGCCAGCAGCCCTTTCAATGAGGGTAGTGGCATTCAGTACTTC	CASSPFNEGSGIQYF
TRBJ1-1	TRBD1	.	TRBV13	TGTGCCAGCAGCTTGACAGGGGGCCTCTCTGAAGCTTTCTTT	CASSLTGGLSEAFF
TRBJ2-1	.	.	TRBV27	TGTGCCAGCAGTTACAGCAATGAGCAGTTCTTC	CASSYSNEQFF
TRBJ1-1	TRBD1	once	TRBV30	TGTGCCTGGGGAAAACAGGGGTTGGATACTGAAGCTTTCTTT	CAWGKQGLDTEAFF
TRBJ2-7	.	.	TRBV11-2	TGTGCCAGCAGCCGACCCGGGGATCCCTACGAGCAGTACTTC	CASSRPGDPYEQYF
TRBJ1-6	TRBD1	.	TRBV19	TGTGCCAGTAGTATAAGGGGACAGGGATGGTCACCCCTCCACTTT	CASSIRGQGWSPLHF
TRBJ1-3	.	.	TRBV30	TGTGCCTGGAGTGTCGGGGGGTACCTCTCTGGAAACACCATATATTTT	CAWSVGGYLSGNTIYF